This TCR beta chain was profiled in a study of blood T cell repertoires in COVID-19. As for the study in general: Nucleic acid was either cDNA or gDNA, and it came from T cells, B-cell-depleted T cells, or PBMCs.

Per the germline V gene, CDR1 is MNHEY and CDR2 is SMNVEV (reference sequence). The V gene lost 4 bases and the J gene lost 10 bases, with 31 bases spanning the gap. The CDR3 is 18 amino acids. Participants were aged about 18 to 89 years from about two dozen US areas. In assigning cohorts, the study relied on participant-reported clinical history. Study processing details: Reference gene primers were amplified, and this amplification served to estimate nucleated cell counts. Only in-frame clones appear in the TCRdb table, and some are missing; sequencing was by immunoSEQ multiplex PCR. That table gives V, J and clone size, and the DNA gave D and trimming. The data contain a few hundred thousand clones, 83% of them singletons.

The rearrangement links TRBV27 to TRBJ1-2, with D tentatively TRBD1 (6 bases). The sample was PBMCs or T cells enriched from blood (not recorded which). This TCR was recovered from a woman aged 45 to 65 who had recovered from COVID-19. The CDR3 DNA reads TGTGCCAGCAGTTCCCGACAGGTGCTGGAAGGTGACTATGGCTACTACACCTTC. Amino acid sequence: CASSSRQVLEGDYGYYTF.